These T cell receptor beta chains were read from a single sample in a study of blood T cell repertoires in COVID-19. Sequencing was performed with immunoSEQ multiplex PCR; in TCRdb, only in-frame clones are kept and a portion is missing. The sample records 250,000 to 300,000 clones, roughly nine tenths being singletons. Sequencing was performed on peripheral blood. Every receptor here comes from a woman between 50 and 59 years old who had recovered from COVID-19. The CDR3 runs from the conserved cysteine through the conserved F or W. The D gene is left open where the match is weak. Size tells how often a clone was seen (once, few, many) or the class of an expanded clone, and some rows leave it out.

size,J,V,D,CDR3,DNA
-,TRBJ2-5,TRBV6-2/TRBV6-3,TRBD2,CASSYTTSGASGVYF,TGTGCCAGCAGTTACACTACTAGCGGGGCAAGCGGAGTGTACTTC
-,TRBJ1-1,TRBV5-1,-,CASNTGQNTEAFF,TGCGCCAGCAACACGGGACAGAACACTGAAGCTTTCTTT
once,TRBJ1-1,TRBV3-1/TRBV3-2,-,CASSQEAVNTEAFF,TGTGCCAGCAGCCAAGAGGCAGTGAACACTGAAGCTTTCTTT
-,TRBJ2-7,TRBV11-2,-,CASSLTDSYEQYF,TGTGCCAGCAGCTTAACAGATTCCTACGAGCAGTACTTC
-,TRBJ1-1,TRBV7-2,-,CASSPREARNTEAFF,TGTGCCAGCAGCCCTCGTGAGGCGAGGAACACTGAAGCTTTCTTT
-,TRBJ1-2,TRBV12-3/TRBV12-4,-,CASSFRGYYGYTF,TGTGCCAGCAGTTTTCGGGGTTACTATGGCTACACCTTC
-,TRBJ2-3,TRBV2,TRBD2,CASSVYGGRGLGTDTQYF,TGTGCCAGCAGTGTCTATGGCGGGAGGGGCCTAGGCACAGATACGCAGTATTTT
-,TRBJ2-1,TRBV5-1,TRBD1,CASSTGQGIYNEQFF,TGCGCCAGCAGCACCGGACAGGGGATTTACAATGAGCAGTTCTTC
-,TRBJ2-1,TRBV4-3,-,CASSQGYGSNDNEQFF,TGCGCCAGCAGCCAAGGTTACGGGAGTAACGACAATGAGCAGTTCTTC
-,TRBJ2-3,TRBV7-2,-,CASSLVTSTDTQYF,TGTGCCAGCAGCTTAGTCACTAGCACAGATACGCAGTATTTT
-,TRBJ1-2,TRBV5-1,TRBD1,CASSLRQGAPGYTF,TGCGCCAGCAGCTTGAGGCAGGGGGCGCCCGGCTACACCTTC
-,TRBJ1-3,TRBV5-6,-,CASSRGFSGNTIYF,TGTGCCAGCAGCCGGGGTTTCTCTGGAAACACCATATATTTT
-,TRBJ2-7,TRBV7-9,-,CASSSQGDSYEQYF,TGTGCCAGCAGCTCACAGGGAGATTCCTACGAGCAGTACTTC
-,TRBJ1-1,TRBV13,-,CASSSRKPGIVTEAFF,TGTGCCAGCAGCTCCAGAAAACCAGGGATAGTCACTGAAGCTTTCTTT
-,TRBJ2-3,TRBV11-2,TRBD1,CASSMTGRDRGVDTQYF,TGTGCCAGCAGCATGACCGGCAGGGACAGGGGGGTAGATACGCAGTATTTT
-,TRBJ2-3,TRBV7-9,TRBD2,CASSLAQGGGADTQYF,TGTGCCAGCAGCTTAGCGCAAGGCGGGGGGGCAGATACGCAGTATTTT
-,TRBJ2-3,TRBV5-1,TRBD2,CASRGLAGGSSTDTQYF,TGCGCCAGCAGGGGACTAGCGGGGGGGTCTAGCACAGATACGCAGTATTTT